One sample yielded the 22 T cell receptor beta chains listed below, sequenced in a study of blood T cell repertoires in COVID-19. Using immunoSEQ multiplex PCR, the repertoire was profiled, and TCRdb retains in-frame clones only, with some absent. The sample lists roughly 250,000 clones, approximately 85% occurring once. Sample: peripheral blood. Receptors were obtained from a human donor with COVID-19, enrolled during active disease. The donor label of this sample is uncertain.

V and J are TRBV19 and TRBJ1-2; TRBD1 aligns across 7 bases. The CDR3 runs to 12 residues. The V gene end was trimmed by 5 bases and the J gene end by 10 bases; junction bases not matched to a gene: 7. Germline V CDR1 and CDR2: LNHDA, SQIVND (reference sequence). The CDR3 sequence: CASSARTGYYTF. CDR3 nucleotide sequence: TGTGCCAGTAGTGCCCGGACAGGCTACTACACCTTC.

This chain links TRBV3-1 (or the pseudogene TRBV3-2) with TRBJ1-1; 11 bases map to TRBD1. The J segment lost 7 bases and the V segment lost 1 base, leaving 5 bases of the junction unmatched. CDR3 length equals 15 residues. Germline V CDR1 and CDR2: LGHDT, YNNKEL (reference sequence). The CDR3 sequence: CASSQAGDRGIEAFF. The CDR3 bases are TGTGCCAGCAGCCAAGCAGGGGACAGGGGGATTGAAGCTTTCTTT.

The chain employs TRBV5-1 and TRBJ2-3; 7 bases are shared with TRBD2. CDR1 and CDR2 (germline): SGHRS, YFSETQ. With 5 bases clipped from V and 4 bases from J, the junction kept 4 bases outside the gene matches. The CDR3 runs 13 residues. This CDR3 reads CASSSAGADTQYF. As DNA, the CDR3 is TGCGCCAGCAGTAGCGCGGGAGCAGATACGCAGTATTTT.

The rearrangement links TRBV19 to TRBJ1-5; 8 nucleotides match TRBD1. Germline trimming cut 3 bases from V and 5 bases from J; bases unmatched to any gene: 6. Germline V gives CDR1 LNHDA, CDR2 SQIVND (reference sequence). The CDR3 is 15 amino acids. The CDR3 DNA is TGTGCCAGTAGTATTGGGGGACAGGAGCATCAGCCCCAGCATTTT. This sequence encodes CASSIGGQEHQPQHF.

V and J are TRBV10-3 and TRBJ2-3, with TRBD2 matching 7 bases. With V trimmed by 2 bases and J by 4 bases, 9 bases remained unmatched. The CDR3 has 16 residues. Germline loops: CDR1 ENHRY, CDR2 SYGVKD. The CDR3 sequence is CAISERTRGSADTQYF. In nucleotides, the CDR3 is TGTGCCATCAGTGAGCGGACTAGAGGGAGCGCAGATACGCAGTATTTT.

V and J are TRBV7-3 and TRBJ2-3; 7 positions match TRBD2. In germline, CDR1 is SGHTA, CDR2 FQGTGA. The CDR3 sequence is 17 residues long. With 2 bases clipped from V and 0 bases from J, the junction kept 8 bases outside the gene matches. DNA of the CDR3: TGTGCCAGCAGCTTACGGTCCGGTAGCGGGAGCACAGATACGCAGTATTTT. Residues: CASSLRSGSGSTDTQYF.

The chain employs TRBV30 and TRBJ2-2; a weak D match, TRBD2 (6 bases). Germline values: CDR1 GTSNPN, CDR2 SVGIG (reference sequence). The ends were cut back, 3 bases at V and 6 bases at J, with 14 bases in the middle. This CDR3 is 14 amino acids long. The CDR3 nucleotides read TGTGCCTGGAGGCCGGGACTTTCATCCGGGGAGCTGTTTTTT. This gives the protein CAWRPGLSSGELFF.

The chain is built from TRBV27 and TRBJ1-2; 9 nucleotides align to TRBD1. Per the germline V gene, CDR1 is MNHEY and CDR2 is SMNVEV (reference sequence). The CDR3 has 13 amino acids. With V trimmed by 3 bases and J by 7 bases, 3 bases remained unmatched. The CDR3 DNA sequence: TGTGCCAGCAGTTTGGGACAGGGAAGTGGCTACACCTTC. This codes for CASSLGQGSGYTF.

The CDR3 sequence: CATSPQQETQYF. The CDR3 bases are TGTGCCACCAGCCCGCAGCAAGAGACCCAGTACTTC. The rearrangement uses TRBV15 and TRBJ2-5; D unresolved. The ends were cut back, 5 bases at V and 2 bases at J, with 6 bases in the middle. Germline-derived CDR1 and CDR2 are LNHNV and YYDKDF (reference sequence). This CDR3 contains 12 residues.

The chain recombines TRBV10-1 with TRBJ2-1; D possibly corresponds to TRBD1 (6 bases). The germline gives CDR1 WNHNN, CDR2 SYGVQD (reference sequence). V lost 4 bases and J lost 5, with 9 bases in between. The CDR3 contains 13 residues. CDR3 sequence (DNA): TGCGCCAGCAGTGGCAGGGGCGACAATGAGCAGTTCTTC. Its protein is CASSGRGDNEQFF.

This chain links TRBV24-1 with TRBJ1-4, with D possibly TRBD1 on 5 matching bases. V was pared by 3 bases and J by 8 bases, with 18 bases between. The germline gives CDR1 KGHDR, CDR2 SFDVKD. This CDR3 spans 16 amino acids. The CDR3 here is CATSDARGDALEKLFF. The CDR3 coding sequence is TGTGCCACCAGTGATGCTAGGGGCGATGCCCTCGAAAAACTGTTTTTT.

Only a few counts were recorded for this clone. The chain uses TRBV30 and TRBJ1-2; 9 bases match TRBD1. The CDR3 length is 15 residues. In germline, CDR1 is GTSNPN, CDR2 SVGIG (reference sequence). Trimming removed 2 bases from V and 5 bases from J; junction bases left unmatched: 9. The CDR3, as DNA: TGTGCCTGGAGTCAAGGACAGGGGATAGGGTATGGCTACACCTTC. Amino acid sequence: CAWSQGQGIGYGYTF.

This clone was recorded once. The chain employs TRBV6-5 and TRBJ1-2; no reliable D call. Germline CDR1 and CDR2: MNHEY and SVGAGI. Deletions cut 0 bases from V and 3 bases from J, with 14 bases between. This CDR3 comprises 16 residues. CDR3 sequence: CASSYSPRRADYGYTF. In DNA form, the CDR3 reads TGTGCCAGCAGTTACTCGCCTAGGAGGGCGGACTATGGCTACACCTTC.

In DNA, the CDR3 is TGTGCCTGGAGTGTACTGAGGGGGCTGAACACCGGGGAGCTGTTTTTT. Protein product: CAWSVLRGLNTGELFF. The rearrangement uses TRBV30 and TRBJ2-2; TRBD1 matches 7 bases. Germline CDR1 reads GTSNPN; CDR2 reads SVGIG (reference sequence). Trimming removed 0 bases from V and 1 base from J; junction bases left unmatched: 5. The CDR3 is 16 amino acids. Drawing the rest from reference TRBV30 and TRBJ2-2, the complete variable domain is SQTIHQWPATLVQPVGSPLSLECTVEGTSNPNLYWYRQAAGRGLQLLFYSVGIGQISSEVPQNLSASRPQDRQFILSSKKLLLSDSGFYLCAWSVLRGLNTGELFFGEGSRLTVL.

The chain is built from TRBV6-1 and TRBJ1-2; TRBD1 agrees at 10 bases. The CDR3 sequence is 14 residues long. Losses at the gene ends were 2 bases for V and 7 bases for J; bases not matched to a gene: 4. Germline V gives CDR1 MNHNS, CDR2 SASEGT. The CDR3 DNA sequence: TGTGCCAGCAGTGAAACCGGGACAGGGGTTGGCTACACCTTC. It codes for CASSETGTGVGYTF.

The rearrangement links TRBV9 to TRBJ1-5; no firm D call. Germline V gene sequence: CDR1 SGDLS, CDR2 YYNGEE. The CDR3 totals 14 residues. The V end lost 4 bases, the J end lost 2 bases, and 10 bases lay between the germline ends. The CDR3 region has the DNA TGTGCCAGCAGCCCTCGAGAGGGCAATCAGCCCCAGCATTTT. This codes for CASSPREGNQPQHF.

This clone was counted a single time. The chain links TRBV10-3 to TRBJ2-5; 12 bases agree with TRBD2. In germline, CDR1 is ENHRY, CDR2 SYGVKD. Losses at the gene ends were 6 bases for V and 1 base for J; bases not matched to a gene: 3. The CDR3 is 15 amino acids. This chain's CDR3 is CAISTSGRSQETQYF. CDR3 nucleotide sequence: TGTGCCATCAGCACTAGCGGGAGGAGCCAAGAGACCCAGTACTTC.

The chain uses TRBV5-8 and TRBJ1-5; weak D call: TRBD1 (5 bases). V lost 4 bases to trimming and J lost 7 bases, with 9 bases between them. This CDR3 spans 12 amino acids. Germline values: CDR1 SGHTS, CDR2 YDEGEE. The DNA of the CDR3 is TGTGCCAGCAGCCCGGGGGAACAGCCCCAGCATTTT. Protein product: CASSPGEQPQHF.

V and J are TRBV27 and TRBJ2-1, with D unclear. Trimming left V 5 bases short and J 7 bases short, with 12 bases between. This CDR3 has 13 residues. From germline, CDR1 is MNHEY and CDR2 SMNVEV (reference sequence). The CDR3 here is CASSGIEANEQFF. For the CDR3, the DNA is TGTGCCAGCAGTGGAATAGAGGCAAATGAGCAGTTCTTC.

Comment on this clone: This sample also contains other DNA sequences that code for the same CDR3. This chain uses TRBV28 with TRBJ1-2, with TRBD1 identical over 7 bases. There are 14 residues in the CDR3. Trimming cost V 6 bases and J 4 bases; bases outside gene matches: 8. Germline CDR1 MDHEN, CDR2 SYDVKM. DNA of the CDR3: TGTGCCAGCAGCCCGCCAGGACAGGTCTATGGCTACACCTTC. Protein product: CASSPPGQVYGYTF.

The chain links TRBV11-2 to TRBJ2-5, with a possible D match to TRBD2 (5 bases). From germline, CDR1 is SGHAT and CDR2 FQNNGV. V was shortened by 5 bases and J by 2 bases, with 15 bases between the two germline ends. The CDR3 spans 15 residues. Written as DNA, the CDR3 is TGTGCCAGCAGCCCCACCCCCAGACTACAAGAGACCCAGTACTTC. The encoded protein is CASSPTPRLQETQYF.

This clone was recorded once. J is TRBJ1-1 and V is TRBV28; 10 nucleotides agree with TRBD1. Germline CDR1 and CDR2: MDHEN and SYDVKM. CDR3 length: 15 amino acids. The V gene end was trimmed by 4 bases and the J gene end by 1 base; junction bases not matched to a gene: 3. The CDR3 here is CASSSGQGQNTEAFF. The CDR3 DNA reads TGTGCCAGCAGTTCGGGACAGGGGCAGAACACTGAAGCTTTCTTT. The complete variable domain, with remaining parts taken from reference TRBV28 and TRBJ1-1, reads DVKVTQSSRYLVKRTGEKVFLECVQDMDHENMFWYRQDPGLGLRLIYFSYDVKMKEKGDIPEGYSVSREKKERFSLILESASTNQTSMYLCASSSGQGQNTEAFFGQGTRLTVV.